The T cell receptor beta chain described here comes from a study of post-analysis software for immune sequencing data. Across the whole study: As for disease course, relapsing-remitting, secondary progressive and progressive-relapsing multiple sclerosis were all included.

The germline CDR1 and CDR2 sequences are SEHNR and FQNEAQ (reference sequence). Germline trimming cut 0 bases from V and 6 bases from J; bases unmatched to any gene: 9. The CDR3 runs 17 residues. Libraries were made from TCR beta cDNA, and they carried unique molecular identifiers. Researchers reported approximately 480,000 cDNA molecules coming from roughly 1 to 10 million T cells. TCRdb independently ran MiXCR on the PCR reads; one entry per CDR3 protein. The sample has hundreds of thousands of distinct CDR3 sequences; roughly three fifths are singletons. About this clonotype itself: The antigen is not known.

Points from the study as a whole: The normalized Chao1 diversity of multiple sclerosis patients was significantly lower than that of controls. By F measure, strong co-clustering occurred among samples prepared in the same batch. Patients carried four or five TRBV segments more frequently than controls did, and TRBV5-6, TRBV5-1 and TRBV20-1 were among them.

The TCR sequence derives from a girl aged 2 to 9 with multiple sclerosis. The chain recombines TRBV7-9 with TRBJ2-1, with 9 bases matching TRBD2. Sequencing input: blood. In nucleotides, the CDR3 is TGTGCCAGCAGCTTAGCGTCGGATAGCGGGAGAGGCAATGAGCAGTTCTTC. Protein sequence: CASSLASDSGRGNEQFF. The entire variable domain, with the rest obtained from reference TRBV7-9 and TRBJ2-1, is as follows: DTGVSQNPRHKITKRGQNVTFRCDPISEHNRLYWYRQTLGQGPEFLTYFQNEAQLEKSRLLSDRFSAERPKGSFSTLEIQRTEQGDSAMYLCASSLASDSGRGNEQFFGPGTRLTVL.